A single sample gave rise to the 7 T cell receptor beta chains below, sequenced in a study of blood T cell repertoires in COVID-19. Profiled with immunoSEQ multiplex PCR; TCRdb holds only in-frame clones, not every one. The table lists approximately 220,000 clones, 80% to 90% of them singletons. The sample consisted of peripheral blood. The receptor source for this set is a man between 35 and 55 years old with acute or convalescent COVID-19.

The CDR3 region has the DNA TGTGCCAGCAGCTTAGATCTGCGGGGGGGCGCAGATACGCAGTATTTT. This sequence encodes CASSLDLRGGADTQYF. The chain recombines TRBV11-3 with TRBJ2-3; the match to TRBD2 covers 9 bases. Germline V gives CDR1 SGHNT, CDR2 YENEEA. With 0 bases clipped from V and 4 bases from J, the junction kept 5 bases outside the gene matches. This CDR3 spans 16 amino acids. Based on the CDR3 plus reference TRBV11-3 and TRBJ2-3, the full variable domain is EAGVVQSPRYKIIEKKQPVAFWCNPISGHNTLYWYLQNLGQGPELLIRYENEEAVDDSQLPKDRFSAERLKGVDSTLKIQPAELGDSAVYLCASSLDLRGGADTQYFGPGTRLTVL.

The rearrangement links TRBV5-4 to TRBJ2-3; D is uncertain. This CDR3 spans 14 amino acids. Trimming removed 6 bases from V and 0 bases from J, with 11 bases in between. Germline V gene lookup returns CDR1 SGHNT and CDR2 YYREEE (reference sequence). CDR3 DNA: TGTGCCAGCATCCCGCCCGGTAGCACAGATACGCAGTATTTT. Translation gives CASIPPGSTDTQYF.

The chain is built from TRBV9 and TRBJ2-7, with 8 bases lining up with TRBD2. V shed 0 bases, J shed 3 bases, and the junction held 8 bases outside the gene matches. This CDR3 is built from 16 residues. The germline V gene has CDR1 SGDLS and CDR2 YYNGEE. This CDR3 reads CASSVVASGGFYEQYF. DNA of the CDR3: TGTGCCAGCAGCGTAGTCGCGAGCGGGGGCTTCTACGAGCAGTACTTC.

This chain uses TRBV7-6 with TRBJ2-2; 8 bases agree with TRBD2. The germline V gene encodes CDR1 SGHVS and CDR2 FNYEAQ. CDR3 length: 16 amino acids. Unmatched junction bases numbered 7, after V lost 2 bases and J lost 5 bases. CDR3 sequence reads: CASSLRSGGGTGELFF. The CDR3 nucleotides are TGTGCCAGCAGCTTACGGAGCGGGGGAGGAACCGGGGAGCTGTTTTTT.

The chain combines TRBV7-6 with TRBJ1-1; possibly TRBD1 for D (6 bases). The CDR3 totals 14 residues. The germline V gene has CDR1 SGHVS and CDR2 FNYEAQ. V was cut by 6 bases and J by 1 base, with 12 bases left in between. This CDR3 is CASSPGRGNTEAFF. The CDR3 DNA sequence: TGTGCCAGCAGTCCCGGCAGGGGGAACACTGAAGCTTTCTTT.

This sequence joins TRBV3-1 (or the pseudogene TRBV3-2) and TRBJ1-2; D remains ambiguous. Germline loops: CDR1 LGHDT, CDR2 YNNKEL (reference sequence). The V and J ends lost 0 bases and 1 base respectively, with 6 bases between them. The CDR3 length is 14 residues. The CDR3 protein is CASSQEGFNYGYTF. The DNA of the CDR3 is TGTGCCAGCAGCCAAGAGGGCTTTAACTATGGCTACACCTTC.

This chain links TRBV27 with TRBJ2-7; D might be TRBD1 (6 bases). The V gene's germline CDR1 is MNHEY and CDR2 SMNVEV (reference sequence). V lost 2 bases and J 5 bases, leaving 13 bases between the germline ends. The CDR3 sequence is 14 residues long. In DNA, the CDR3 is TGTGCCAGCAGTTTACTGGGGGCGGTCCACGAGCAGTACTTC. Its protein is CASSLLGAVHEQYF.